This T cell receptor beta chain was profiled in a study of T cell clones after liver transplantation. As for the study in general: TCRbeta sequencing after a pre-transplant mixed lymphocyte reaction identified graft-donor-reactive clones, later tracked in post-transplant blood. Three of the eight recipients were HCV-positive; the rest had non-autoimmune, non-viral transplant indications. As an antigen-independent comparator, third-party-reactive TCRbeta sequences came from pre-transplant mixed lymphocyte reactions. Whole-study findings and limits: Migration into the graft, not deletion, may explain lost graft donor-reactive T cells.

Produced via immunoSEQ multiplex PCR; TCRdb's table is partial and in-frame only. This sample has about 20,000 clones, with approximately 84% found just once. This clone showed up just a few times. Its specificity is unknown. There are 13 residues in the CDR3. Germline assignment: CDR1 SGHTA and CDR2 FQGTGA. The junction had 2 bases not matched to a gene; V was cut back by 2 bases and J by 7 bases. The sample was CD8+ T cells from blood, taken about 56 months after liver transplant. The J gene is TRBJ1-1, the V gene TRBV7-3, with TRBD1 matching over 9 bases. This TCR was sampled from a human patient who received a liver transplant. The graft donor may be the source of some T cells. CDR3 nucleotide sequence: TGTGCCAGCAGCTTATGGGGACAGGGTGAAGCTTTCTTT. Protein: CASSLWGQGEAFF.